What follows are 18 T cell receptor beta chains derived from one specimen sequenced in a study of T cells in Graves' hyperthyroidism and ophthalmopathy. RNA transcripts yielded amplified TCR beta CDR3 regions. The primer set for the first-round RT-PCR of the TCR CDR3 was HTBI. Using its own MiXCR run on the multiplex PCR reads, TCRdb lists one record per CDR3 protein. The sample yields roughly 300,000 distinct CDR3 sequences, approximately 14% seen once. The sequenced material came from blood. The receptors derive from a woman in her 30s with Graves' hyperthyroidism.

Only a few counts were recorded for this clonotype. The chain couples TRBV6-1 to TRBJ1-4, with 9 bases fitting TRBD1. This CDR3 is 15 amino acids long. The trim removed 5 bases at V and 3 bases at J, leaving 4 bases unmatched. Germline V gives CDR1 MNHNS, CDR2 SASEGT. The CDR3 loop reads CASSLRQGANEKLFF. The DNA of the CDR3 is TGTGCCAGCAGTTTAAGACAGGGGGCTAATGAAAAACTGTTTTTT.

This chain links TRBV30 with TRBJ1-2; TRBD1 aligns across 9 bases. The CDR3 loop spans 13 amino acids. Per the germline V gene, CDR1 is GTSNPN and CDR2 is SVGIG (reference sequence). Unmatched junction bases numbered 7, after V lost 5 bases and J lost 6 bases. The CDR3 DNA sequence: TGTGCCTGGGCGCACAGGGGGCAAGATGGCTACACCTTC. It is translated as CAWAHRGQDGYTF.

In this sample, this clonotype turned up a few times. This rearrangement joins TRBV15 to TRBJ2-3; D is ambiguous. Looked up from germline, CDR1 is LNHNV and CDR2 is YYDKDF (reference sequence). Trimming removed 4 bases at V and 6 bases at J, with 8 bases between. This CDR3 is 12 amino acids long. The CDR3 is CATSTHRDTQYF. CDR3 in DNA: TGTGCCACCAGCACCCACCGCGATACGCAGTATTTT.

The table lists this clonotype with many counts. The chain employs TRBV5-6 and TRBJ2-1; the match to TRBD2 covers 10 bases. V shed 5 bases and J 3 bases; nucleotides not matched to a gene: 11. The length of the CDR3 is 17 residues. Germline lookup yields CDR1 SGHDT and CDR2 YYEEEE. The chain's CDR3 is CASSNLAGVLDYNEQFF. DNA of the CDR3: TGTGCCAGCAGTAACCTAGCGGGAGTCCTAGACTACAATGAGCAGTTCTTC.

This chain connects TRBV30 to TRBJ1-2; possibly TRBD1 for D (5 bases). CDR3 length: 12 residues. Germline V lookup: CDR1 GTSNPN, CDR2 SVGIG (reference sequence). Trimming took off 3 bases at V and 9 bases at J, with 14 bases between the two ends. DNA of the CDR3: TGTGCCTGGAGCCCGGGACCAGCAAGCTACACCTTC. Protein sequence: CAWSPGPASYTF.

At least ten counts were recorded for this clonotype. The chain joins TRBV6-2 or TRBV6-3 to TRBJ2-7, with unresolved D. The V end lost 3 bases, the J end lost 2 bases, and 8 bases lay between the germline ends. The CDR3 consists of 13 residues. Germline V gene data show CDR1 as MNHEY and CDR2 as SVGEGT. CDR3 loop: CASSYSPPYEQYF. In DNA, the CDR3 is TGTGCCAGCAGTTATTCTCCACCCTACGAGCAGTACTTC.

This clonotype was found a few times. DNA for the CDR3: TGTGCCAGCAGTATGACAGGTGAAGCTTTCTTT. It is translated as CASSMTGEAFF. The gene calls are TRBV6-1 and TRBJ1-1; D is possibly TRBD1 (6 bases). V shed 5 bases and J shed 7 bases, with 8 bases lying between them. Germline CDR1 is MNHNS and CDR2 is SASEGT. CDR3 length: 11 residues.

This clonotype occurred a few times. Sequence at one end of the junction differs from germline and may be a read error. The chain combines TRBV28 with TRBJ2-1; 7 nucleotides align to TRBD1. Germline CDR1 and CDR2: MDHEN and SYDVKM. The CDR3 extends over 18 amino acids. CDR3 loop: CANSSGTATPGPYNEQFF. CDR3 sequence (DNA): TGTGCCAACAGTTCCGGGACAGCAACCCCCGGCCCCTACAATGAGCAGTTCTTC.

Only a few counts were recorded for this clonotype. The rearrangement links TRBV13 to TRBJ2-7; D gene unclear. CDR1 is PRHDT, CDR2 FYEKMQ, per germline (reference sequence). CDR3 length: 13 residues. V was shortened by 3 bases and J by 1 base, with 7 bases between the two germline ends. The CDR3 DNA follows: TGTGCCAGCAGCTTTCAGGCTTCCTACGAGCAGTACTTC. Translated, it gives CASSFQASYEQYF. The full variable domain, rest sourced from reference TRBV13 and TRBJ2-7, is AAGVIQSPRHLIKEKRETATLKCYPIPRHDTVYWYQQGPGQDPQFLISFYEKMQSDKGSIPDRFSAQQFSDYHSELNMSSLELGDSALYFCASSFQASYEQYFGPGTRLTVT.

Ten or more counts support this clonotype. The V gene is TRBV11-2, the J gene TRBJ2-5, with TRBD2 as a possible D gene (6 bases). Trimming took off 1 base at V and 5 bases at J, with 20 bases between the two ends. Germline-derived CDR1 and CDR2 are SGHAT and FQNNGV. The CDR3 runs to 17 residues. The CDR3 is CASSLVSGVRRDETQYF. CDR3 DNA sequence: TGTGCCAGCAGCTTAGTATCGGGGGTGCGGCGCGATGAGACCCAGTACTTC.

The sample holds a few counts of this clonotype. The chain carries TRBV28 and TRBJ1-3, with 8 bases that match TRBD1. There are 15 residues in the CDR3. The V segment lost 5 bases and the J segment 3 bases; nucleotides outside the gene matches: 6. CDR1 MDHEN and CDR2 SYDVKM come from the germline V gene. In nucleotides, the CDR3 is TGTGCCAGCAGTACCGGGACAGGCGGTGGAAACACCATATATTTT. This translates into CASSTGTGGGNTIYF.

The CDR3 bases are TGCAGTGCTAGAGATCCCCTTATGGCGGGAGGATACAATGAGCAGTTCTTC. Its protein is CSARDPLMAGGYNEQFF. The V and J genes are TRBV20-1 and TRBJ2-1, with 8 nucleotides matching TRBD2. The CDR3 length is 17 residues. V trimming: 0 bases; J trimming: 4 bases; junction bases outside the gene matches: 11. CDR1 and CDR2 (germline): DFQATT, SNEGSKA (reference sequence).

In this sample, this clonotype turned up a few times. This CDR3 reads CASSAGTGLSPLHF. The CDR3 nucleotides are TGTGCCAGCAGCGCCGGGACAGGGCTGTCACCCCTCCACTTT. The chain joins TRBV7-2 to TRBJ1-6; TRBD1 aligns across 9 bases. Germline-derived CDR1 and CDR2 are SGHTA and FQGNSA. The CDR3 is 14 amino acids. V was pared by 5 bases and J by 10 bases, with 6 bases of the junction left unmatched.

This clonotype appeared many times. The chain joins TRBV2 to TRBJ2-3; 7 bases map to TRBD2. This CDR3 comprises 14 residues. V lost 7 bases to trimming and J lost 3 bases; unmatched junction nucleotides: 7. The germline V gene has CDR1 SNHLY and CDR2 FYNNEI. CDR3 region: CASKGGSGTDTQYF. CDR3 nucleotides: TGTGCCAGCAAGGGCGGGAGCGGAACAGATACGCAGTATTTT.

Ten or more counts support this clonotype. The chain has TRBV24-1 and TRBJ2-2, with TRBD2 matching 8 bases. There are 17 residues in the CDR3. V was clipped by 1 base and J by 4 bases; unmatched bases: 7. Per the germline V gene, CDR1 is KGHDR and CDR2 is SFDVKD. CDR3 bases: TGTGCCACCAGTGATTTCGGGGGGGATCGCGGCACCGGGGAGCTGTTTTTT. This gives the protein CATSDFGGDRGTGELFF.

V usage is TRBV3-1 and J usage is TRBJ1-1, with D hard to call. The CDR3 totals 17 residues. The germline V and J ends were trimmed by 0 bases and 1 base, with 15 bases remaining between them. The V gene's germline CDR1 is LGHDT and CDR2 YNNKEL (reference sequence). The CDR3 loop reads CASSQDLPRKGNTEAFF. In nucleotides, the CDR3 is TGTGCCAGCAGCCAAGACCTGCCTCGGAAGGGGAACACTGAAGCTTTCTTT. Combining the CDR3 with reference TRBV3-1 and TRBJ1-1 gives the whole variable domain DTAVSQTPKYLVTQMGNDKSIKCEQNLGHDTMYWYKQDSKKFLKIMFSYNNKELIINETVPNRFSPKSPDKAHLNLHINSLELGDSAVYFCASSQDLPRKGNTEAFFGQGTRLTVV.

This clonotype was counted at least ten times. The rearrangement joins TRBV28 to TRBJ1-4, with D unresolved. Per germline, CDR1 MDHEN and CDR2 SYDVKM. The V end lost 7 bases, the J end lost 5 bases, and 14 bases lay between the germline ends. The CDR3 is 14 amino acids. CDR3 residues: CASTPVKGNEKLFF. CDR3 coding DNA: TGTGCCAGCACCCCGGTAAAGGGAAATGAAAAACTGTTTTTT.

In this sample, this clonotype turned up many times. V gene TRBV28 combines with J gene TRBJ1-1; TRBD1 is a possible D gene (6 bases). Per germline, CDR1 MDHEN and CDR2 SYDVKM. V lost 4 bases, J lost 6 bases, and 18 bases lay in between. The length of the CDR3 is 15 residues. CDR3 region: CASSSPDRIVPEAFF. The CDR3 nucleotides are TGTGCCAGCAGTTCCCCCGACAGGATTGTTCCTGAAGCTTTCTTT.